This note documents a single TCR beta chain sequence. Its specificity is unknown. Samples held about 0.9-10 million cryopreserved PBMC, and DNA extraction followed. The CDR3 is 15 amino acids. CDR1 is ENHRY and CDR2 is SYGVKD in the germline V gene. V was pared by 7 bases and J by 0 bases, with 14 bases between. The source of the sample is a study of long-term antiretroviral therapy in people with HIV. Study-wide findings and caveats: Clones expanded before ART dominated the repertoire at all time points. Data on ART adherence, viral resistance or therapy changes were unavailable. HIV repertoires spanned tighter CDR3 length ranges than controls did.

The authors ran the immunoSEQ assay, v3.0, at survey level. Sequenced by immunoSEQ multiplex PCR; TCRdb stores in-frame clones only, minus some. The sample carries about 27,000 clones, approximately 78% recorded once. V is TRBV10-3 and J is TRBJ2-3; D is uncertain. This receptor was identified in a man aged 35 to 55 with HIV. The source material was unsorted PBMCs, sampled 3 years after starting antiretroviral therapy. The CDR3 DNA follows: TGTGCCATCACCCCGGGTCGGTCTAGCACAGATACGCAGTATTTT. Protein sequence: CAITPGRSSTDTQYF.